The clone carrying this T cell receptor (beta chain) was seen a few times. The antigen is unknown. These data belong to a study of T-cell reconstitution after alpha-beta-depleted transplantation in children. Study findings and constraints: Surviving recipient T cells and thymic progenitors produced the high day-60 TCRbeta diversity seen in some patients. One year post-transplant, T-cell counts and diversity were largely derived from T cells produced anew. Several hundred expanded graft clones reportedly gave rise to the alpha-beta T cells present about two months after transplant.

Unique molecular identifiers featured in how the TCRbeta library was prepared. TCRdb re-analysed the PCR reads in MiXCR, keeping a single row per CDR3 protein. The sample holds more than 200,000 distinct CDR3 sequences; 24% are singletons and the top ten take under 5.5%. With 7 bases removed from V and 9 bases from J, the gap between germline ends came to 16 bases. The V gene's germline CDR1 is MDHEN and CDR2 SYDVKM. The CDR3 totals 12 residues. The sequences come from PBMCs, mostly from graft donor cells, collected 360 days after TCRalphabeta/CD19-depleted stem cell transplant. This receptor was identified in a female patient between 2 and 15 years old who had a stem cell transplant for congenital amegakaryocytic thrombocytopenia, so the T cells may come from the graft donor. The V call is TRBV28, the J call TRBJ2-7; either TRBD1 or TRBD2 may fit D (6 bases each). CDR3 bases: TGTGCCAGCACCCTCTCAGGGGAGGCGCAGTACTTC. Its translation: CASTLSGEAQYF.